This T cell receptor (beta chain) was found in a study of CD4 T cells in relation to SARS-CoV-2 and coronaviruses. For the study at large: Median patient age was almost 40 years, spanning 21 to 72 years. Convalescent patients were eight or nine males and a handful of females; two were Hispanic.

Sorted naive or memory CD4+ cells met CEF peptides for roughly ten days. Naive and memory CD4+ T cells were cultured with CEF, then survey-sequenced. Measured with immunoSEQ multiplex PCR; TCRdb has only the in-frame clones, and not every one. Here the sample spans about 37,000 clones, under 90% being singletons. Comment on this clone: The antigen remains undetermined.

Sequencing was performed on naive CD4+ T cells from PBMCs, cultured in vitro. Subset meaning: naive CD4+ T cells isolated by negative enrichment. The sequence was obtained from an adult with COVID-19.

For the CDR3, the DNA is TGTGCCAGCAGTGCACCGGGACAGCGCAATCAGCCCCAGCATTTT. It encodes CASSAPGQRNQPQHF. The V call is TRBV6-2 or TRBV6-3, the J call TRBJ1-5; 7 nucleotides align to TRBD1. Germline assignment: CDR1 MNHEY and CDR2 SVGEGT. V gave up 5 bases and J gave up 2 bases; unmatched junction bases: 6. The CDR3 length is 15 residues.